Presented here are 15 T cell receptor beta chains from one specimen sequenced in a study of blood T cell repertoires in COVID-19. Libraries were prepared by immunoSEQ multiplex PCR; TCRdb keeps only in-frame clonotypes and omits some of them. The sample shows 80,000 or so clones, 70% to 90% of them seen only once. Sequencing was performed on peripheral blood. Receptors were obtained from a man aged 50-60 years with COVID-19, enrolled during active disease.

The DNA of the CDR3 is TGCAGCGTTGGGGGGCTGGGCACTGAAGCTTTCTTT. Translation gives CSVGGLGTEAFF. The chain has TRBV29-1 and TRBJ1-1, with D maybe TRBD1 (6 bases). Trimming left V 4 bases short and J 4 bases short, with 10 bases between. This CDR3 contains 12 residues. The germline CDR1 and CDR2 sequences are SQVTM and ANQGSEA.

The CDR3 bases are TGTGCCAGCACCCAGAACTATGGCTACACCTTC. Its protein is CASTQNYGYTF. V and J are TRBV2 and TRBJ1-2; D gene unclear. Germline assignment: CDR1 SNHLY and CDR2 FYNNEI. This CDR3 spans 11 amino acids. Trimming removed 7 bases at V and 2 bases at J, with 5 bases between.

This rearrangement joins TRBV20-1 to TRBJ2-7; TRBD1 matches 11 bases. The CDR3 is made up of 11 amino acids. Per the germline V gene, CDR1 is DFQATT and CDR2 is SNEGSKA (reference sequence). The CDR3 DNA is TGCAGGGGACAGGGGGCCTACGAGCAGTACTTC. Translated, it gives CRGQGAYEQYF.

The chain recombines TRBV5-1 with TRBJ1-4; TRBD1 matches at 7 bases. Unmatched junction bases numbered 8, after V lost 4 bases and J lost 5 bases. The CDR3 consists of 15 residues. Germline V gives CDR1 SGHRS, CDR2 YFSETQ. In nucleotides, the CDR3 is TGCGCCAGCAGCCCCCAGGGACAGTCGAATGAAAAACTGTTTTTT. It translates to CASSPQGQSNEKLFF.

The V and J genes are TRBV6-2 or TRBV6-3 and TRBJ1-4, with 7 bases identical to TRBD1. J gave up 8 bases and V 0 bases, and 6 bases lay outside the gene matches. The CDR3 totals 15 residues. In germline, CDR1 is MNHEY, CDR2 SVGEGT. The CDR3 sequence is CASSYSSRGQEKLFF. In nucleotides, the CDR3 is TGTGCCAGCAGTTACTCGTCGAGGGGGCAAGAAAAACTGTTTTTT.

The chain carries TRBV10-3 and TRBJ2-2; TRBD2 aligns across 12 bases. This CDR3 is built from 17 residues. CDR1 and CDR2 from the germline V gene are ENHRY and SYGVKD. Germline trimming cut 0 bases from V and 6 bases from J; bases unmatched to any gene: 5. The chain's CDR3 is CAISESGGLAGSGELFF. In nucleotides, the CDR3 is TGTGCCATCAGTGAGTCGGGGGGACTAGCGGGTTCCGGGGAGCTGTTTTTT.

This clone was counted between two and nine times. This chain joins TRBV7-9 and TRBJ2-5; TRBD2 aligns across 7 bases. Germline CDR1 reads SEHNR; CDR2 reads FQNEAQ (reference sequence). V lost 1 base and J lost 0; bases outside the gene matches: 5. The CDR3 runs 16 residues. Here the CDR3 reads CASSLEVRGYQETQYF. The CDR3 DNA reads TGTGCCAGCAGCTTAGAAGTGCGGGGGTACCAAGAGACCCAGTACTTC.

CDR3 DNA sequence: TGTGCCAGCAGCTGGACTAGCGGGAGGACGGAGACCCAGTACTTC. This codes for CASSWTSGRTETQYF. The J gene is TRBJ2-5, the V gene TRBV11-3, with TRBD2 matching over 14 bases. The CDR3 is 15 residues long. V lost 4 bases to trimming and J lost 5 bases; unmatched junction nucleotides: 3. In germline, CDR1 is SGHNT, CDR2 YENEEA.

This clone was seen once. The chain combines TRBV23-1 with TRBJ1-5; a weak D match, TRBD1 (5 bases). TRBV23-1 is an open reading frame, and its role is uncertain. The CDR3 length is 20 residues. Trimming took off 2 bases at V and 0 bases at J, with 23 bases between the two ends. The CDR3 loop is CASSQPGEGKEGYSNQPQHF. In nucleotides, the CDR3 is TGCGCCAGCAGTCAACCCGGAGAAGGTAAGGAGGGGTATAGCAATCAGCCCCAGCATTTT.

CDR3 bases: TGTGCCAGCAGCTTATTACGGCAGGGGGACAGTAATGAGCAGTTCTTC. Translated, it gives CASSLLRQGDSNEQFF. The chain combines TRBV7-2 with TRBJ2-1; 7 bases agree with TRBD1. The germline CDR1 and CDR2 sequences are SGHTA and FQGNSA. Trimming took 2 bases from V and 7 from J; bases not matched to a gene: 11. This CDR3 has 16 residues.

This chain joins TRBV9 and TRBJ1-1; D gene unclear. V shed 4 bases and J shed 0 bases, with 19 bases lying between them. The length of the CDR3 is 17 residues. The V gene's germline CDR1 is SGDLS and CDR2 YYNGEE. CDR3 protein: CASSNPSRGNMNTEAFF. The CDR3 region has the DNA TGTGCCAGCAGCAACCCTTCACGAGGAAACATGAACACTGAAGCTTTCTTT.

The chain uses TRBV29-1 and TRBJ2-2; possibly TRBD1 for D (5 bases). CDR3 length equals 14 residues. The germline V and J ends were trimmed by 7 bases and 0 bases, with 12 bases remaining between them. CDR1 SQVTM and CDR2 ANQGSEA come from the germline V gene. CDR3 bases: TGCAGCGCCGACAGTCCTGCGAACACCGGGGAGCTGTTTTTT. Residues: CSADSPANTGELFF.

This clone turned up a few times. This chain connects TRBV6-2 or TRBV6-3 to TRBJ2-2; D may be TRBD1 (5 bases). The CDR3 is 13 amino acids. The V end lost 4 bases, the J end lost 7 bases, and 10 bases lay between the germline ends. Germline V gene data show CDR1 as MNHEY and CDR2 as SVGEGT. The CDR3 spells CASSLQDLGELFF. The DNA of the CDR3 is TGTGCCAGCAGTTTACAGGACCTCGGGGAGCTGTTTTTT.

The chain combines TRBV19 with TRBJ2-1; TRBD2 matches at 9 bases. With V trimmed by 4 bases and J by 0 bases, 7 bases remained unmatched. The germline gives CDR1 LNHDA, CDR2 SQIVND (reference sequence). This CDR3 is 17 amino acids long. CDR3 sequence (DNA): TGTGCCAGTAGTAAGGGCCTAGCGGGGAGCTCCTACAATGAGCAGTTCTTC. This gives the protein CASSKGLAGSSYNEQFF.

V gene TRBV5-1 combines with J gene TRBJ2-7, with a weak D call TRBD1 (5 bases). Trimming took off 5 bases at V and 0 bases at J, with 12 bases between the two ends. The CDR3 consists of 14 residues. Germline loops: CDR1 SGHRS, CDR2 YFSETQ. This chain's CDR3 is CASREEGVSYEQYF. CDR3 sequence (DNA): TGCGCCAGCAGGGAAGAAGGGGTCTCCTACGAGCAGTACTTC.